This passage covers 10 T cell receptor beta chains from one sample sequenced in a study of early T cells in non-severe SARS-CoV-2 infection. TCRdb recomputed calls from the 5' RACE reads with MiXCR, one row per CDR3 protein. The sample has roughly 29,000 distinct CDR3 sequences, around 5% seen once. The sequencing input was whole blood. These TCRs come from an adult who was a healthcare worker with PCR-confirmed SARS-CoV-2 infection or an uninfected control (not recorded which).

This clonotype was counted at least ten times. This sequence joins TRBV4-1 and TRBJ2-1; no clear D gene. Germline CDR1 is MGHRA and CDR2 is YSYEKL. This CDR3 is built from 17 residues. V dropped 0 bases and J dropped 1 base, with 13 bases sitting between them. The CDR3 reads CASSQETARSSYNEQFF. The CDR3 DNA sequence: TGCGCCAGCAGCCAAGAAACGGCACGGTCGTCCTACAATGAGCAGTTCTTC.

This clonotype was seen just once. This sequence may be a read error, since a much larger clone differs from it by one base. CDR3 amino acids: CTSSSGGGTEAFF. The CDR3 nucleotides read TGTACCAGCTCATCGGGGGGAGGCACTGAAGCTTTCTTT. This chain uses TRBV18 with TRBJ1-1, with D possibly matching TRBD1 (5 bases). This CDR3 is built from 13 residues. Germline lookup yields CDR1 KGHSH and CDR2 LQKENI.

This clonotype has a count of ten or more. The chain combines TRBV20-1 with TRBJ2-7, with TRBD1 matching over 9 bases. The V segment lost 2 bases and the J segment 5 bases; nucleotides outside the gene matches: 4. The V gene's germline CDR1 is DFQATT and CDR2 SNEGSKA (reference sequence). The CDR3 spans 13 residues. Written as DNA, the CDR3 is TGCAGTGCTAGAAAGGGACAGGGTCACGAGCAGTACTTC. This translates into CSARKGQGHEQYF.

This clonotype was found many times. The rearrangement links TRBV3-1 to TRBJ1-2; D gene ambiguous. The CDR3 length is 15 residues. V dropped 1 base and J dropped 4 bases, with 13 bases sitting between them. The germline V gene has CDR1 LGHDT and CDR2 YNNKEL (reference sequence). This CDR3 reads CASSQGSWGTYGYTF. CDR3 nucleotides: TGTGCCAGCAGCCAAGGATCATGGGGTACCTATGGCTACACCTTC.

In its sample, this clonotype was seen many times. The chain combines TRBV6-5 with TRBJ1-5; a weak D match, TRBD1 (5 bases). CDR1 is MNHEY and CDR2 is SVGAGI in the germline V gene. CDR3 length: 15 residues. V was pared by 8 bases and J by 3 bases, with 17 bases between. CDR3 loop: CASGVSRDHNQPQHF. The CDR3 region has the DNA TGTGCCAGCGGGGTGTCACGGGACCACAATCAGCCCCAGCATTTT.

This clonotype was seen repeatedly, ten times or more. The chain recombines TRBV10-3 with TRBJ2-1; D remains ambiguous. The CDR3 has 14 residues. The germline CDR1 and CDR2 sequences are ENHRY and SYGVKD. V shed 0 bases and J shed 5 bases, with 8 bases lying between them. The CDR3 DNA is TGTGCCATCAGTGAGTCTGGGTATAACAATGAGCAGTTCTTC. It codes for CAISESGYNNEQFF.

This rearrangement joins TRBV4-2 to TRBJ2-7; 7 nucleotides agree with TRBD1. The CDR3 extends over 17 amino acids. The V segment lost 1 base and the J segment 3 bases; nucleotides outside the gene matches: 12. Germline CDR1 is LGHNA and CDR2 is YNFKEQ. CDR3 DNA: TGTGCCAGCAGCCAAGCAAACAGGGGCGGATGGGTCTACGAGCAGTACTTC. Protein: CASSQANRGGWVYEQYF.

In its sample, this clonotype was seen many times. The chain couples TRBV19 to TRBJ2-5, with 10 bases matching TRBD2. The CDR3 is 15 amino acids. V dropped 5 bases and J dropped 4; count of bases not matched to a gene: 7. Germline CDR1 reads LNHDA; CDR2 reads SQIVND (reference sequence). The CDR3 nucleotides read TGTGCCAGTAGTCTAGCGGGAGTTGGGGGAGAGACCCAGTACTTC. It is translated as CASSLAGVGGETQYF.

This clonotype is judged medium-sized (0.01 to 0.1%). This chain connects TRBV28 to TRBJ1-6; D gene uncertain. CDR1 and CDR2 (germline): MDHEN, SYDVKM. Trimming left V 6 bases short and J 5 bases short, with 17 bases between. The CDR3 has 16 residues. The CDR3 protein is CASSRLHGYNNSPLHF. CDR3 nucleotide sequence: TGTGCCAGCAGCAGATTACACGGTTACAATAATTCACCCCTCCACTTT. Complete variable domain (other parts from reference TRBV28 and TRBJ1-6): DVKVTQSSRYLVKRTGEKVFLECVQDMDHENMFWYRQDPGLGLRLIYFSYDVKMKEKGDIPEGYSVSREKKERFSLILESASTNQTSMYLCASSRLHGYNNSPLHFGNGTRLTVT.

At least ten counts were recorded for this clonotype. The chain is built from TRBV2 and TRBJ1-2; tentatively, D is TRBD1 (6 bases). The V end was cut by 4 bases, the J end by 0 bases, with 9 bases between. The germline gives CDR1 SNHLY, CDR2 FYNNEI. The length of the CDR3 is 14 residues. The CDR3 here is CASSGGTPNYGYTF. The CDR3 DNA reads as TGTGCCAGCAGTGGGGGGACACCTAACTATGGCTACACCTTC.